This T cell receptor (beta chain) was sequenced for a study of T cell changes during pregnancy in multiple sclerosis. The table came from immunoSEQ multiplex PCR; TCRdb's copy has only in-frame clones and leaves some out. This repertoire shows over 45,000 clones, roughly 92% found once; its top ten account for 0.7% to 1%. CDR3 size: 15 residues. The germline V and J ends were trimmed by 5 bases and 0 bases, with 11 bases remaining between them. Germline CDR1 is MNHEY and CDR2 is SVGAGI. Material: CD4+ T cells from peripheral blood mononuclear cells, obtained in the second trimester of pregnancy. This TCR derives from a female donor in good health, enrolled as a control in a pregnancy study. The chain carries TRBV6-5 and TRBJ1-3; perhaps TRBD1 as D (5 bases). The chain's CDR3 is CASSPYRTSGNTIYF. Written as DNA, the CDR3 is TGTGCCAGCAGTCCCTACAGGACCTCTGGAAACACCATATATTTT.